The present entry profiles one T cell receptor (beta chain) with its context. The data belong to a study of control samples from healthy donors and cancer patients. Produced via immunoSEQ multiplex PCR; TCRdb's table is partial and in-frame only. Here the sample spans under 200,000 clones, roughly 91% being singletons. V trimming: 1 base; J trimming: 6 bases; junction bases outside the gene matches: 2. From germline, CDR1 is SGDLS and CDR2 YYNGEE. There are 14 residues in the CDR3. V gene TRBV9 combines with J gene TRBJ2-2; 8 bases match TRBD1. The sample comprised blood. This clonotype was sampled from a woman aged 25 to 45 in good health. The CDR3 loop reads CASSVRQGSGELFF. CDR3 sequence (DNA): TGTGCCAGCAGCGTACGACAGGGGTCCGGGGAGCTGTTTTTT.